The 27 T cell receptor beta chains listed next were all sequenced from one sample in a study of cytomegalovirus exposure and HLA in healthy donors. The PCR contained 60 Vbeta and 13 Jbeta primers. Clones were sequenced by immunoSEQ multiplex PCR, and TCRdb holds only the in-frame ones, with some missing. Of approximately 290,000 clones listed, 80% were seen once; the top ten hold approximately 0.3%. Sequenced input: PBMCs. These receptors came from a girl aged 2 to 9 in good health and CMV-seronegative.

The V and J genes are TRBV7-2 and TRBJ1-3, with TRBD1 matching over 7 bases. With V trimmed by 5 bases and J by 2 bases, 3 bases remained unmatched. Germline CDR1 is SGHTA and CDR2 is FQGNSA. The CDR3 spans 14 residues. The CDR3 DNA follows: TGTGCCAGCAGCCCCGGGACAGCTGGAAACACCATATATTTT. Protein product: CASSPGTAGNTIYF.

This clone was counted a single time. V is TRBV6-5 and J is TRBJ2-2; TRBD2 might be the D (5 bases). CDR3 length: 14 amino acids. The V end lost 0 bases, the J end lost 6 bases, and 8 bases lay between the germline ends. Per germline, CDR1 MNHEY and CDR2 SVGAGI. In nucleotides, the CDR3 is TGTGCCAGCAGTTACTCAGGAGGTCCCGGGGAGCTGTTTTTT. It specifies CASSYSGGPGELFF.

This clone was seen a few times. The chain links TRBV19 to TRBJ1-3; D not resolved. V was trimmed by 7 bases and J by 4 bases, leaving 14 bases between them. The CDR3 has 14 residues. In germline, CDR1 is LNHDA, CDR2 SQIVND (reference sequence). The DNA of the CDR3 is TGTGCCAGTACCAAAGACAAGCCCGGAAACACCATATATTTT. Translated, it gives CASTKDKPGNTIYF. The whole variable domain, filled in from reference TRBV19 and TRBJ1-3, reads DGGITQSPKYLFRKEGQNVTLSCEQNLNHDAMYWYRQDPGQGLRLIYYSQIVNDFQKGDIAEGYSVSREKKESFPLTVTSAQKNPTAFYLCASTKDKPGNTIYFGEGSWLTVV.

V gene TRBV5-8 combines with J gene TRBJ1-5, with 7 bases identical to TRBD1. J lost 6 bases, V lost 4 bases, and 1 base had no gene match. Germline V gene sequence: CDR1 SGHTS, CDR2 YDEGEE. This CDR3 comprises 12 residues. In DNA, the CDR3 is TGTGCCAGCAGCAGGGGGCGTCAGCCCCAGCATTTT. Its protein product is CASSRGRQPQHF.

This chain connects TRBV6-5 to TRBJ1-2; weak D call: TRBD1 (5 bases). The V end was cut by 2 bases, the J end by 7 bases, with 14 bases between. The CDR3 sequence is 14 residues long. Germline V gene sequence: CDR1 MNHEY, CDR2 SVGAGI. DNA of the CDR3: TGTGCCAGCAGTTACAGGGGCTTAAGGGGTGGCTACACCTTC. It is translated as CASSYRGLRGGYTF.

The V gene is TRBV19, the J gene TRBJ2-1, with 7 bases lining up with TRBD1. There are 14 residues in the CDR3. CDR1 is LNHDA and CDR2 is SQIVND in the germline V gene (reference sequence). With V trimmed by 3 bases and J by 4 bases, 3 bases remained unmatched. CDR3: CASSMLDRYNEQFF. The CDR3 bases are TGTGCCAGTAGTATGTTGGACAGGTACAATGAGCAGTTCTTC.

V usage is TRBV6-5 and J usage is TRBJ2-5; D gene ambiguous. V lost 5 bases to trimming and J lost 5 bases, with 6 bases between them. Germline V CDR1 and CDR2: MNHEY, SVGAGI. The CDR3 is 11 residues long. CDR3 sequence reads: CASSIGETQYF. CDR3 DNA: TGTGCCAGCAGTATCGGGGAGACCCAGTACTTC.

This rearrangement joins TRBV9 to TRBJ2-1; 10 nucleotides match TRBD2. The germline V gene encodes CDR1 SGDLS and CDR2 YYNGEE. This CDR3 contains 15 residues. V trimming: 1 base; J trimming: 10 bases; junction bases outside the gene matches: 8. The CDR3 sequence: CASSVRVAGGLEQFF. In DNA, the CDR3 is TGTGCCAGCAGCGTAAGGGTAGCGGGGGGCCTAGAGCAGTTCTTC.

CDR3 coding DNA: TGCGCCAGCAGTCTATCGCAGGGGGCGTACAATGAGCAGTTCTTC. It is translated as CASSLSQGAYNEQFF. The chain employs TRBV5-1 and TRBJ2-1, with 8 bases aligning to TRBD1. The germline CDR1 and CDR2 sequences are SGHRS and YFSETQ. This CDR3 is built from 15 residues. The ends lost 5 bases at V and 4 bases at J; junction bases unmatched: 8.

This clone is a singleton in its sample. V usage is TRBV10-1 and J usage is TRBJ2-7; 11 bases map to TRBD2. The germline V gene encodes CDR1 WNHNN and CDR2 SYGVQD (reference sequence). V lost 4 bases and J lost 6; bases outside the gene matches: 23. The CDR3 sequence is 20 residues long. CDR3 region: CASSGTPRGTSGTDLGEQYF. CDR3 bases: TGCGCCAGCAGTGGGACCCCTCGGGGGACTAGCGGTACAGACCTCGGCGAGCAGTACTTC.

This chain uses TRBV2 with TRBJ2-7; 8 positions match TRBD1. CDR1 is SNHLY, CDR2 FYNNEI, per germline. This CDR3 is 16 amino acids long. The V gene end was trimmed by 7 bases and the J gene end by 0 bases; junction bases not matched to a gene: 11. The CDR3 DNA reads as TGTGCCAGCATATTGGGAGGACAGGGTACCTCCTACGAGCAGTACTTC. Translating gives CASILGGQGTSYEQYF. Filled out from reference TRBV2 and TRBJ2-7, the complete variable domain reads EPEVTQTPSHQVTQMGQEVILRCVPISNHLYFYWYRQILGQKVEFLVSFYNNEISEKSEIFDDQFSVERPDGSNFTLKIRSTKLEDSAMYFCASILGGQGTSYEQYFGPGTRLTVT.

The chain joins TRBV27 to TRBJ2-3; 8 nucleotides align to TRBD2. There are 16 residues in the CDR3. The V gene's germline CDR1 is MNHEY and CDR2 SMNVEV (reference sequence). J lost 5 bases, V lost 1 base, and 8 bases had no gene match. The CDR3 region is CASSLFRAGDIDTQYF. CDR3 nucleotides: TGTGCCAGCAGTTTATTCCGAGCGGGAGATATAGATACGCAGTATTTT.

The chain employs TRBV27 and TRBJ1-6; 9 bases match TRBD1. The CDR3 is made up of 14 amino acids. J gave up 10 bases and V 3 bases, and 4 bases lay outside the gene matches. Per germline, CDR1 MNHEY and CDR2 SMNVEV (reference sequence). CDR3 sequence: CASSFGTGTSPLHF. The CDR3 DNA follows: TGTGCCAGCAGTTTCGGGACAGGGACATCACCCCTCCACTTT.

The rearrangement joins TRBV28 to TRBJ1-3, with 7 bases matching TRBD1. Germline V CDR1 and CDR2: MDHEN, SYDVKM. With 6 bases clipped from V and 2 bases from J, the junction kept 7 bases outside the gene matches. The CDR3 extends over 15 amino acids. The CDR3 nucleotides are TGTGCCAGCAGCTCTCTAGGACAGGCTGGAAACACCATATATTTT. Residues: CASSSLGQAGNTIYF.

CDR3 protein: CASSEREGSSTDTQYF. The CDR3 DNA sequence: TGTGCCAGCAGCGAGCGGGAGGGATCTAGCACAGATACGCAGTATTTT. The chain employs TRBV9 and TRBJ2-3, with 10 nucleotides matching TRBD2. The junction had 4 bases not matched to a gene; V was cut back by 3 bases and J by 0 bases. Germline V gives CDR1 SGDLS, CDR2 YYNGEE. This CDR3 region has 16 residues. Full variable domain (remainder filled in from reference TRBV9 and TRBJ2-3): DSGVTQTPKHLITATGQRVTLRCSPRSGDLSVYWYQQSLDQGLQFLIQYYNGEERAKGNILERFSAQQFPDLHSELNLSSLELGDSALYFCASSEREGSSTDTQYFGPGTRLTVL.

This clone has more than one count but fewer than ten. The V gene is TRBV5-1, the J gene TRBJ2-1, with TRBD1 identical over 7 bases. V shed 3 bases and J 5 bases; nucleotides not matched to a gene: 5. The CDR3 length is 14 residues. CDR1 is SGHRS, CDR2 YFSETQ, per germline. The chain's CDR3 is CASSSTGTNNEQFF. The DNA for the CDR3 is TGCGCCAGCAGCTCGACAGGGACAAACAATGAGCAGTTCTTC. The full variable domain, its missing parts supplied by reference TRBV5-1 and TRBJ2-1, is KAGVTQTPRYLIKTRGQQVTLSCSPISGHRSVSWYQQTPGQGLQFLFEYFSETQRNKGNFPGRFSGRQFSNSRSEMNVSTLELGDSALYLCASSSTGTNNEQFFGPGTRLTVL.

In DNA, the CDR3 is TGCGCCAGCACCGATCCCCGGGACAGCCAAGAGACCCAGTACTTC. Translated, it gives CASTDPRDSQETQYF. The genes are TRBV5-1 and TRBJ2-5; 7 nucleotides agree with TRBD1. This CDR3 is 15 amino acids long. Per germline, CDR1 SGHRS and CDR2 YFSETQ. The junction had 9 bases not matched to a gene; V was cut back by 6 bases and J by 1 base.

This sequence joins TRBV5-4 and TRBJ2-3; 12 nucleotides align to TRBD2. V gave up 4 bases and J gave up 4 bases; unmatched junction bases: 4. There are 15 residues in the CDR3. From germline, CDR1 is SGHNT and CDR2 YYREEE (reference sequence). The CDR3 region is CASSRLAGEADTQYF. The CDR3 coding sequence is TGTGCCAGCAGCCGACTAGCGGGGGAAGCAGATACGCAGTATTTT.

The CDR3 region has the DNA TGTGCCAGTAGTATTCCTCCAGCGGGGGGCGGGTACAATGAGCAGTTCTTC. Its translation: CASSIPPAGGGYNEQFF. This chain connects TRBV19 to TRBJ2-1, with 9 bases fitting TRBD2. J lost 4 bases, V lost 3 bases, and 10 bases had no gene match. This CDR3 has 17 amino acids. Germline V gives CDR1 LNHDA, CDR2 SQIVND (reference sequence).

Written as DNA, the CDR3 is TGCAGCGTTGCTACTAGCGGGAGGGGTGAGCAGTTCTTC. This codes for CSVATSGRGEQFF. J is TRBJ2-1 and V is TRBV29-1, with TRBD2 identical over 13 bases. V shed 4 bases and J 9 bases; nucleotides not matched to a gene: 3. This CDR3 is built from 13 residues. Germline V gives CDR1 SQVTM, CDR2 ANQGSEA.

This clone was detected once. The CDR3 DNA reads TGCGCCAGCAGCCAAGGAGGGGGTGCCTACGAGCAGTACTTC. Translating it yields CASSQGGGAYEQYF. The rearrangement uses TRBV4-1 and TRBJ2-7; D perhaps matches TRBD1 (6 bases). Germline V CDR1 and CDR2: MGHRA, YSYEKL. V was pared by 1 base and J by 2 bases, with 9 bases between. This CDR3 comprises 14 residues.

The chain combines TRBV10-3 with TRBJ2-2; 7 nucleotides line up with TRBD1. Germline V gene lookup returns CDR1 ENHRY and CDR2 SYGVKD. This CDR3 is built from 20 residues. V trimming: 2 bases; J trimming: 0 bases; junction bases outside the gene matches: 15. The CDR3 DNA reads TGTGCCATCAGTGAGAAAACACAGGGGTTGTTGGCACCGAACACCGGGGAGCTGTTTTTT. It encodes CAISEKTQGLLAPNTGELFF.

The gene calls are TRBV4-1 and TRBJ1-5; D gene ambiguous. Germline loops: CDR1 MGHRA, CDR2 YSYEKL. CDR3 length equals 15 residues. V was cut by 1 base and J by 4 bases, with 11 bases left in between. The DNA of the CDR3 is TGCGCCAGCAGCCAAGTAATCAGCGGTAATCAGCCCCAGCATTTT. Encoded protein: CASSQVISGNQPQHF.

This clone was seen a handful of times. This chain uses TRBV28 with TRBJ1-1; D gene ambiguous. The length of the CDR3 is 11 residues. Germline V gene data show CDR1 as MDHEN and CDR2 as SYDVKM. V shed 8 bases and J shed 1 base, with 5 bases lying between them. Here the CDR3 DNA reads TGTGCCAGCTCAGAGAACACTGAAGCTTTCTTT. Protein sequence: CASSENTEAFF.

This chain connects TRBV6-1 to TRBJ1-1; D uncertain. Germline assignment: CDR1 MNHNS and CDR2 SASEGT. V lost 1 base, J lost 0 bases, and 12 bases lay in between. CDR3 size: 16 residues. CDR3: CASSEVAGYMNTEAFF. The CDR3 DNA sequence: TGTGCCAGCAGTGAAGTGGCAGGTTACATGAACACTGAAGCTTTCTTT.

The chain links TRBV10-3 to TRBJ1-3, with a weak D call TRBD1 (6 bases). Per germline, CDR1 ENHRY and CDR2 SYGVKD. V dropped 4 bases and J dropped 1 base, with 11 bases sitting between them. The CDR3 consists of 15 residues. CDR3 protein: CAISGAGASGNTIYF. CDR3 DNA: TGTGCCATCAGTGGTGCGGGGGCTTCTGGAAACACCATATATTTT.

J is TRBJ2-1 and V is TRBV7-7; 12 bases map to TRBD2. The CDR3 has 16 amino acids. Germline V lookup: CDR1 SSHAT, CDR2 FNYEAQ (reference sequence). Losses at the gene ends were 5 bases for V and 9 bases for J; bases not matched to a gene: 11. The CDR3, as DNA: TGTGCCAGCAGCCCAACCGGACTAGCGGGATGGGGTGAGCAGTTCTTC. This codes for CASSPTGLAGWGEQFF. The full variable domain, with the rest looked up from reference TRBV7-7 and TRBJ2-1, is GAGVSQSPRYKVTKRGQDVTLRCDPISSHATLYWYQQALGQGPEFLTYFNYEAQPDKSGLPSDRFSAERPEGSISTLTIQRTEQRDSAMYRCASSPTGLAGWGEQFFGPGTRLTVL.